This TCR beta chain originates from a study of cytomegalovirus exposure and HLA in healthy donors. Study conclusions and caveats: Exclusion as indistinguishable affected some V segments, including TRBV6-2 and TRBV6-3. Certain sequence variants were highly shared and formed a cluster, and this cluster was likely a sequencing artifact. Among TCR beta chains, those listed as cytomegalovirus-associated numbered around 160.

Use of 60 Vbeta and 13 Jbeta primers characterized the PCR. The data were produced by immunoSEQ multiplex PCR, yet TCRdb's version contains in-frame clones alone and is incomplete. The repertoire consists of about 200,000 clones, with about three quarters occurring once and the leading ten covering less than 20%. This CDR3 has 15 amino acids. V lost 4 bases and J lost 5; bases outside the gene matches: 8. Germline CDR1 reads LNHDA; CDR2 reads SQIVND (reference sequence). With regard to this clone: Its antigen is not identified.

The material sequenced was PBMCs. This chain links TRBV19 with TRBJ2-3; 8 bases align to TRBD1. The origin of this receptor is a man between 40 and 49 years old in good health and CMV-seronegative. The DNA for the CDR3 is TGTGCCAGTAGTACCTCGGACAGGGCTATAGATACGCAGTATTTT. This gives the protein CASSTSDRAIDTQYF.